This T cell receptor beta chain was recovered during a study of blood T cell dynamics during melanoma immunotherapy. As for the study in general: Patients with metastatic melanoma got pembrolizumab or nivolumab-ipilimumab as first-line care.

Some clones are missing from TCRdb's copy, which holds only in-frame ones; the method was immunoSEQ multiplex PCR. The sample lists nearly 3,500 clones, about nine tenths seen once, with under 0.65% in the top ten. J gave up 5 bases and V 4 bases, and 8 bases lay outside the gene matches. Germline V gene lookup returns CDR1 SGHNT and CDR2 YYREEE (reference sequence). This CDR3 comprises 15 residues. Time point denoted: pre-treatment baseline. Sequences were derived from effector memory CD8+ T cells from blood, sampled from a patient treated with checkpoint blockade. The receptor's source is a human donor with melanoma. The J gene is TRBJ1-1, the V gene TRBV5-4, with 10 bases aligning to TRBD1. The CDR3 region is CASSARDRGYTEAFF. CDR3 in DNA: TGTGCCAGCAGCGCCCGGGACAGGGGATATACTGAAGCTTTCTTT.